The present TCR beta chain was sequenced within a study of blood T cell repertoires in COVID-19. About the study: The samples span acute and convalescent COVID-19 from the United States, Italy and Spain. The cDNA or gDNA used as material had been derived from T cells, B-cell-depleted T cells, or PBMCs.

Original data processing: Nucleated cell number was recorded as an estimate derived from reference gene primer amplification. Here immunoSEQ multiplex PCR was the method, and the copy in TCRdb shows in-frame clones only, minus some. The V and J calls and clone size come from that table; D and trimming were worked out from the DNA. The sample yields roughly 250,000 clones, approximately 80% seen once. V was clipped by 4 bases and J by 3 bases; unmatched bases: 8. This CDR3 contains 17 residues. Germline values: CDR1 SNHLY, CDR2 FYNNEI. The sequencing input was peripheral blood. The TCR sequence derives from a woman in her 40s with active or convalescent COVID-19. The gene calls are TRBV2 and TRBJ1-3; TRBD1 agrees at 11 bases. The CDR3 region has the DNA TGTGCCAGCAGTGGGACAGGGGGCGCAAAGGGTGGAAACACCATATATTTT. Its translation: CASSGTGGAKGGNTIYF.